Below, 19 T cell receptor beta chains from the same sample are listed, as sequenced in a study of blood T cell repertoires in COVID-19. Libraries were prepared by immunoSEQ multiplex PCR; TCRdb keeps only in-frame clonotypes and omits some of them. The sample lists about 210,000 clones; 89% were seen once. Sequencing was done on a sample of peripheral blood. The receptor set was obtained from a woman between 40 and 50 years old with acute or convalescent COVID-19.

In its sample, this clone was seen a few times. The chain combines TRBV4-1 with TRBJ1-1; D is unresolved. The CDR3 runs to 11 residues. V was trimmed by 0 bases and J by 8 bases, leaving 4 bases between them. Germline CDR1 MGHRA, CDR2 YSYEKL. CDR3 nucleotide sequence: TGCGCCAGCAGCCAAGATCTAGAAGCTTTCTTT. Protein sequence: CASSQDLEAFF.

The J gene is TRBJ1-6, the V gene TRBV9, with D unclear. Germline assignment: CDR1 SGDLS and CDR2 YYNGEE. Trimming left V 6 bases short and J 6 bases short, with 16 bases between. This CDR3 has 15 residues. In DNA, the CDR3 is TGTGCCAGCACCCCGAGAGGGATCTCTAATTCACCCCTCCACTTT. As protein: CASTPRGISNSPLHF.

The chain joins TRBV27 to TRBJ1-5; D perhaps matches TRBD1 (6 bases). The CDR3 totals 15 residues. Between the trimmed V and J ends, which lost 6 bases and 2 bases, there was a span of 14 bases. Germline V gives CDR1 MNHEY, CDR2 SMNVEV (reference sequence). CDR3 bases: TGTGCCAGCAGGCAACAGGGAGAGGGCAATCAGCCCCAGCATTTT. Protein: CASRQQGEGNQPQHF.

The chain is built from TRBV10-2 and TRBJ2-2, with 8 nucleotides matching TRBD2. CDR1 and CDR2 (germline): WSHSY, SAAADI. CDR3 length: 17 residues. Losses at the gene ends were 1 base for V and 1 base for J; bases not matched to a gene: 5. The CDR3 region is CASSEWGLAGNTGELFF. As DNA, the CDR3 is TGCGCCAGCAGTGAGTGGGGGCTAGCGGGGAACACCGGGGAGCTGTTTTTT.

V is TRBV4-1 and J is TRBJ2-7, with D tentatively TRBD2 (6 bases). The V gene lost 3 bases and the J gene lost 7 bases, with 19 bases spanning the gap. Per germline, CDR1 MGHRA and CDR2 YSYEKL. The CDR3 sequence is 15 residues long. In DNA form, the CDR3 reads TGCGCCAGCAGCCACCGCGTCAGGGCCCGGGGGGAGCAGTACGTC. Its protein is CASSHRVRARGEQYV.

V is TRBV9 and J is TRBJ2-5; tentatively, D is TRBD2 (7 bases). CDR3 size: 16 residues. V shed 0 bases and J shed 1 base, with 13 bases lying between them. Germline V gives CDR1 SGDLS, CDR2 YYNGEE. CDR3 coding DNA: TGTGCCAGCAGCGTAGGGGCGGGGGCCCTCCAAGAGACCCAGTACTTC. Translation gives CASSVGAGALQETQYF.

This chain joins TRBV2 and TRBJ1-3; 9 bases are shared with TRBD1. Trimming at V came to 10 bases and at J to 1 base, leaving 2 bases not matched to a gene. CDR3 size: 13 residues. Germline CDR1 and CDR2: SNHLY and FYNNEI. The CDR3 coding sequence is TGTGCCACACAGGGGGCGTCTGGAAACACCATATATTTT. Its translation: CATQGASGNTIYF.

The chain couples TRBV24-1 to TRBJ2-2; TRBD1 might be the D (5 bases). This CDR3 comprises 16 residues. Trimming removed 3 bases from V and 1 base from J, with 11 bases in between. CDR1 and CDR2 from the germline V gene are KGHDR and SFDVKD. The CDR3 region has the DNA TGTGCCACCAGTGATCCAGCCACAGGGAACACCGGGGAGCTGTTTTTT. This sequence encodes CATSDPATGNTGELFF.

The CDR3 DNA reads as TGTGCCAGCAGCGTAGGTGGGACAGGGGCGCAGTATTTT. Residues: CASSVGGTGAQYF. The chain combines TRBV9 with TRBJ2-3, with 10 bases identical to TRBD1. CDR3 length equals 13 residues. J lost 10 bases, V lost 0 bases, and 2 bases had no gene match. CDR1 and CDR2 (germline): SGDLS, YYNGEE.

This chain joins TRBV19 and TRBJ2-3; D remains unclear. The germline V and J ends were trimmed by 5 bases and 1 base, with 7 bases remaining between them. Germline V gene sequence: CDR1 LNHDA, CDR2 SQIVND (reference sequence). CDR3 size: 13 residues. CDR3 sequence (DNA): TGTGCCAGTAGTTTGGGCGGCACAGATACGCAGTATTTT. Translation: CASSLGGTDTQYF.

This chain connects TRBV19 to TRBJ1-2; 8 nucleotides agree with TRBD1. The CDR3 is made up of 15 amino acids. V lost 5 bases, J lost 0 bases, and 5 bases stayed unmatched. Germline V CDR1 and CDR2: LNHDA, SQIVND (reference sequence). The CDR3 DNA sequence: TGTGCCAGTAGTGAAGACAGGGGACCTAACTATGGCTACACCTTC. Translated: CASSEDRGPNYGYTF.

V is TRBV30 and J is TRBJ1-5, with 7 bases aligning to TRBD1. The CDR3 runs to 12 residues. Germline V lookup: CDR1 GTSNPN, CDR2 SVGIG (reference sequence). The trim removed 6 bases at V and 4 bases at J, leaving 3 bases unmatched. The CDR3 spells CACQQGNQPQHF. As DNA, the CDR3 is TGTGCCTGCCAACAGGGGAATCAGCCCCAGCATTTT.

This CDR3 reads CASSPGTGTFYGYTF. The CDR3 DNA reads as TGTGCCAGCAGCCCCGGGACAGGGACCTTCTATGGCTACACCTTC. The chain has TRBV7-8 and TRBJ1-2; 9 nucleotides line up with TRBD1. With 5 bases clipped from V and 4 bases from J, the junction kept 8 bases outside the gene matches. The CDR3 covers 15 residues. Germline loops: CDR1 SGHVS, CDR2 FQNEAQ.

In this sample, this clone turned up a few times. This chain's CDR3 is CASSQVGRSDQPQHF. CDR3 in DNA: TGTGCCAGCAGCCAAGTCGGTAGGAGTGATCAGCCCCAGCATTTT. The V gene is TRBV4-2, the J gene TRBJ1-5; no clear D. The CDR3 contains 15 residues. Trimming removed 1 base from V and 5 bases from J, with 12 bases in between. CDR1 LGHNA and CDR2 YNFKEQ come from the germline V gene.

J is TRBJ2-7 and V is TRBV30, with D perhaps TRBD2 (6 bases). Trimming pared 0 bases from V and 5 bases from J, leaving 17 bases between. In germline, CDR1 is GTSNPN, CDR2 SVGIG (reference sequence). This CDR3 has 15 residues. CDR3 bases: TGTGCCTGGAGTGTACCAGGGAGGAAGTTCCACGAGCAGTACGTC. Translating it yields CAWSVPGRKFHEQYV.

The rearrangement joins TRBV2 to TRBJ2-3; TRBD2 matches 8 bases. The length of the CDR3 is 14 residues. The junction had 5 bases not matched to a gene; V was cut back by 5 bases and J by 4 bases. Germline V gene lookup returns CDR1 SNHLY and CDR2 FYNNEI. The CDR3 bases are TGTGCCAGCAGTAACGGGGGGGCCGCAGATACGCAGTATTTT. Protein sequence: CASSNGGAADTQYF.

This chain links TRBV10-3 with TRBJ1-5; D perhaps matches TRBD1 (5 bases). This CDR3 comprises 16 residues. CDR1 is ENHRY and CDR2 is SYGVKD in the germline V gene. Trimming stripped 1 base from V and 4 bases from J, with 14 bases between. CDR3 region: CAISELQALGNQPQHF. CDR3 sequence (DNA): TGTGCCATCAGTGAGTTACAGGCGCTAGGGAATCAGCCCCAGCATTTT.

The J gene is TRBJ1-5, the V gene TRBV7-2, with D perhaps matching TRBD1 (5 bases). The CDR3 is 13 amino acids. CDR1 and CDR2 from the germline V gene are SGHTA and FQGNSA. Trimming removed 3 bases at V and 5 bases at J, with 8 bases between. CDR3 nucleotides: TGTGCCAGCAGCTTCTTCAGGGATCAGCCCCAGCATTTT. It specifies CASSFFRDQPQHF.

The J gene is TRBJ2-1, the V gene TRBV24-1; the D gene is possibly TRBD2 (6 bases). V lost 3 bases and J 7 bases, leaving 18 bases between the germline ends. The CDR3 has 16 residues. The germline V gene has CDR1 KGHDR and CDR2 SFDVKD. CDR3 loop: CATSDPSGPYRNEQFF. Here the CDR3 DNA reads TGTGCCACCAGTGATCCAAGCGGGCCCTACCGTAATGAGCAGTTCTTC.